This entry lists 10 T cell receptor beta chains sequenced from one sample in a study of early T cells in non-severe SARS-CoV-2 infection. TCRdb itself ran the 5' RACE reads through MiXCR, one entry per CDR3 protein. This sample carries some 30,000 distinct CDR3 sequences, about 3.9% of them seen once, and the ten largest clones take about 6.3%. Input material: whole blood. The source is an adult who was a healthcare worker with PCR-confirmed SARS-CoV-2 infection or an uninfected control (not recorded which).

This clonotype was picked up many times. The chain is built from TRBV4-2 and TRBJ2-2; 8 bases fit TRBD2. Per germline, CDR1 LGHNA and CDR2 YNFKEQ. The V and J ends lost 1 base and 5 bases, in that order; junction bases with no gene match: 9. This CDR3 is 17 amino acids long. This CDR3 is CASSQGGAGALTGELFF. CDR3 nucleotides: TGTGCCAGCAGCCAAGGCGGAGCGGGGGCCTTGACCGGGGAGCTGTTTTTT.

The CDR3 nucleotides read TGTGCCAGCAGCAACGGGGGACTAGCTGTTGGGCAGTTCTTC. This gives the protein CASSNGGLAVGQFF. This chain uses TRBV6-2 or TRBV6-3 with TRBJ2-1, with 9 positions matching TRBD2. Unmatched junction bases numbered 12, after V lost 6 bases and J lost 12 bases. CDR3 size: 14 residues. Germline CDR1 reads MNHEY; CDR2 reads SVGEGT.

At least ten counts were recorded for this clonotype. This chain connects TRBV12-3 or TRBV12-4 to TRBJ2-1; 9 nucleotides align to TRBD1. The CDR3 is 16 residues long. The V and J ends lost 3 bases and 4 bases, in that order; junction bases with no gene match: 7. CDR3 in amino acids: CASSFGQGMIYNEQFF. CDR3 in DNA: TGTGCCAGCAGTTTTGGACAGGGGATGATATACAATGAGCAGTTCTTC.

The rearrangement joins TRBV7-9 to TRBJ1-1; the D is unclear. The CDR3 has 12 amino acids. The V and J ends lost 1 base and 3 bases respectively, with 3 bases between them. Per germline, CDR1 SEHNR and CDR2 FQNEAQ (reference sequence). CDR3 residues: CASSLVDTEAFF. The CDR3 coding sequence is TGTGCCAGCAGCTTAGTAGACACTGAAGCTTTCTTT. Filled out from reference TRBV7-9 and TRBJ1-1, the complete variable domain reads DTGVSQNPRHKITKRGQNVTFRCDPISEHNRLYWYRQTLGQGPEFLTYFQNEAQLEKSRLLSDRFSAERPKGSFSTLEIQRTEQGDSAMYLCASSLVDTEAFFGQGTRLTVV.

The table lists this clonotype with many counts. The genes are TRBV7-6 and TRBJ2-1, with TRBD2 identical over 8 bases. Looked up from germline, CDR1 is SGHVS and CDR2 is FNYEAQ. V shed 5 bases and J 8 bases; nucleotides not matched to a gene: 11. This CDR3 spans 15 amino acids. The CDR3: CASSPGLALSDEQFF. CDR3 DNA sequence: TGTGCCAGCAGCCCCGGACTAGCCCTAAGCGATGAGCAGTTCTTC.

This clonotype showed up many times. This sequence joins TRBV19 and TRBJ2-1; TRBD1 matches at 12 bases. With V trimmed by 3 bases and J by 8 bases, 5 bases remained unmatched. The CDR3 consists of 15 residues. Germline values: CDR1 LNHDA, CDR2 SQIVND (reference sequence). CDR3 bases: TGTGCCAGTAGTATCAGGGACAGGGGGCGCGATGAGCAGTTCTTC. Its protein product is CASSIRDRGRDEQFF.

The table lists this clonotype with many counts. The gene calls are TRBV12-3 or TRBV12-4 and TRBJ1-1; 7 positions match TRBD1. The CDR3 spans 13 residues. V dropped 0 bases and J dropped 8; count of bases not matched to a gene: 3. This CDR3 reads CASSLAGTEEAFF. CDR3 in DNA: TGTGCCAGCAGTTTAGCCGGGACAGAAGAAGCTTTCTTT.

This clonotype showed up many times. Here the CDR3 reads CASSLSQRGSHSYEQYF. In nucleotides, the CDR3 is TGCGCCAGCAGCTTGTCCCAGCGGGGGTCGCACTCCTACGAGCAGTACTTC. The chain has TRBV5-1 and TRBJ2-7; 8 nucleotides agree with TRBD2. This CDR3 is built from 17 residues. Germline loops: CDR1 SGHRS, CDR2 YFSETQ. Unmatched junction bases numbered 9, after V lost 1 base and J lost 0 bases.

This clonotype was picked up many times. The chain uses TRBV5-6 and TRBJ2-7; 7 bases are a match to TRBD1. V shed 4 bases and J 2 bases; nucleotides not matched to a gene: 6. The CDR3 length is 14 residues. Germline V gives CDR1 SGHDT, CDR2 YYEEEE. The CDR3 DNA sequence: TGTGCCAGCAGCCCGGGACAGCCAGCCTACGAGCAGTACTTC. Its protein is CASSPGQPAYEQYF.

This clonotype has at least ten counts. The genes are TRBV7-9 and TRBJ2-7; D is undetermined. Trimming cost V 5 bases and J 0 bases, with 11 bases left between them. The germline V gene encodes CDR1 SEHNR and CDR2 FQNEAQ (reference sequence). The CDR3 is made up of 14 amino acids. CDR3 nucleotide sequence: TGTGCCAGCAGCGGCCAAAGGAGCTCCTACGAGCAGTACTTC. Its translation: CASSGQRSSYEQYF.